These 15 T cell receptor beta chains were all obtained from the same sample, sequenced in a study of T cells in Graves' hyperthyroidism and ophthalmopathy. Researchers amplified the TCR beta CDR3 regions from RNA transcripts. TCR CDR3 regions were first amplified by RT-PCR with HTBI primers. TCRdb independently ran MiXCR on the multiplex PCR reads; one entry per CDR3 protein. The data show a few hundred thousand distinct CDR3 sequences, about 13% seen once. Sequenced: blood. The receptors originated from a woman aged 40 to 49 with Graves' ophthalmopathy.

This clonotype was seen only a few times. V is TRBV3-1 and J is TRBJ2-1; 9 bases fit TRBD2. J was trimmed by 6 bases and V by 1 base; bases with no gene match: 10. The CDR3 runs to 17 residues. Germline assignment: CDR1 LGHDT and CDR2 YNNKEL (reference sequence). CDR3 in amino acids: CASSQGGGGAIVNEQFF. The CDR3 bases are TGTGCCAGCAGCCAAGGTGGCGGGGGGGCCATCGTCAATGAGCAGTTCTTC.

The rearrangement links TRBV19 to TRBJ1-2; the D gene is possibly TRBD1 (5 bases). CDR3 size: 15 residues. Germline lookup yields CDR1 LNHDA and CDR2 SQIVND (reference sequence). Trimming took off 1 base at V and 7 bases at J, with 16 bases between the two ends. This CDR3 reads CASSIGPSRASGYTF. The CDR3 bases are TGTGCCAGTAGTATAGGTCCCTCCAGGGCGAGTGGCTACACCTTC.

This clonotype was observed a few times. This rearrangement joins TRBV30 to TRBJ2-7; 7 positions match TRBD1. The CDR3 extends over 13 amino acids. With V trimmed by 5 bases and J by 2 bases, 6 bases remained unmatched. The germline CDR1 and CDR2 sequences are GTSNPN and SVGIG (reference sequence). This CDR3 reads CAWWTGGTYEQYF. The CDR3 DNA reads as TGTGCCTGGTGGACAGGTGGGACCTACGAGCAGTACTTC. The variable domain in full, completed from reference TRBV30 and TRBJ2-7, reads SQTIHQWPATLVQPVGSPLSLECTVEGTSNPNLYWYRQAAGRGLQLLFYSVGIGQISSEVPQNLSASRPQDRQFILSSKKLLLSDSGFYLCAWWTGGTYEQYFGPGTRLTVT.

This clonotype was recorded a few times. The chain employs TRBV11-3 and TRBJ2-1, with 8 bases matching TRBD2. Trimming at V came to 4 bases and at J to 9 bases, leaving 11 bases not matched to a gene. CDR3 length: 15 amino acids. Germline lookup yields CDR1 SGHNT and CDR2 YENEEA. The CDR3 region is CASSSIAGSGSEQFF. The CDR3 DNA is TGTGCCAGCAGCTCGATAGCGGGGTCAGGTAGTGAGCAGTTCTTC. Filled out from reference TRBV11-3 and TRBJ2-1, the complete variable domain reads EAGVVQSPRYKIIEKKQPVAFWCNPISGHNTLYWYLQNLGQGPELLIRYENEEAVDDSQLPKDRFSAERLKGVDSTLKIQPAELGDSAVYLCASSSIAGSGSEQFFGPGTRLTVL.

This clonotype was picked up many times. The chain carries TRBV19 and TRBJ2-3; 9 bases match TRBD2. Germline-derived CDR1 and CDR2 are LNHDA and SQIVND (reference sequence). The CDR3 totals 17 residues. Trimming cost V 6 bases and J 2 bases; bases outside gene matches: 12. This chain's CDR3 is CASRPGLSGGSTDTQYF. The CDR3 nucleotides read TGTGCCAGTAGGCCGGGACTTAGCGGGGGTTCCACAGATACGCAGTATTTT.

This clonotype was found a few times. The rearrangement uses TRBV3-1 and TRBJ2-7, with TRBD2 matching over 10 bases. Germline trimming cut 4 bases from V and 3 bases from J; bases unmatched to any gene: 12. The length of the CDR3 is 17 residues. Germline CDR1 reads LGHDT; CDR2 reads YNNKEL (reference sequence). CDR3 protein: CASSRGRGTSERYEQYF. CDR3 coding DNA: TGTGCCAGCAGCCGCGGACGGGGGACTAGCGAGCGCTACGAGCAGTACTTC.

This clonotype was seen repeatedly, ten times or more. This chain links TRBV13 with TRBJ2-3; perhaps TRBD2 as D (6 bases). This CDR3 is built from 18 residues. Germline V gives CDR1 PRHDT, CDR2 FYEKMQ (reference sequence). V was clipped by 0 bases and J by 0 bases, with 16 bases between them. CDR3 nucleotides: TGTGCCAGCAGCTTAGGTCAAGTGGCGCGGGGAAGCACAGATACGCAGTATTTT. Translated: CASSLGQVARGSTDTQYF.

This clonotype showed up many times. V gene TRBV20-1 combines with J gene TRBJ2-3, with D unclear. V was clipped by 6 bases and J by 2 bases, with 12 bases between them. Looked up from germline, CDR1 is DFQATT and CDR2 is SNEGSKA (reference sequence). The CDR3 has 13 amino acids. CDR3 residues: CSAKSPNTDTQYF. CDR3 DNA: TGCAGTGCCAAAAGTCCTAACACAGATACGCAGTATTTT.

This clonotype came up many times. The chain joins TRBV20-1 to TRBJ2-7; 8 positions match TRBD2. Germline CDR1 and CDR2: DFQATT and SNEGSKA (reference sequence). V lost 7 bases, J lost 5 bases, and 10 bases stayed unmatched. The CDR3 sequence is 13 residues long. CDR3 in DNA: TGCAGTGGAGCGGGAGTCTCAACCCACGAGCAGTACTTC. Translated: CSGAGVSTHEQYF.

The chain combines TRBV18 with TRBJ2-5; D remains ambiguous. Trimming shortened V by 2 bases and J by 5 bases, and 12 bases separated the two germline ends. The CDR3 loop spans 14 amino acids. CDR1 and CDR2 from the germline V gene are KGHSH and LQKENI. The CDR3 DNA reads TGTGCCAGCTCACCAAAGGGCCTCCGGGAGACCCAGTACTTC. It codes for CASSPKGLRETQYF.

This clonotype came up many times. The rearrangement uses TRBV20-1 and TRBJ2-1; TRBD1 matches at 8 bases. With V trimmed by 2 bases and J by 9 bases, 12 bases remained unmatched. The CDR3 extends over 15 amino acids. Looked up from germline, CDR1 is DFQATT and CDR2 is SNEGSKA (reference sequence). The CDR3 nucleotides read TGCAGTGCTAGAACCACCGGACAGGGTTATAGTGAGCAGTTCTTC. This sequence encodes CSARTTGQGYSEQFF.

This clonotype was picked up many times. The chain carries TRBV7-9 and TRBJ1-1, with D tentatively TRBD1 (5 bases). The CDR3 covers 14 residues. Germline CDR1 SEHNR, CDR2 FQNEAQ (reference sequence). Deletions cut 0 bases from V and 4 bases from J, with 9 bases between. As DNA, the CDR3 is TGTGCCAGCAGCTTAGCGCCGGGGCCCACTGAAGCTTTCTTT. Its protein product is CASSLAPGPTEAFF.

In its sample, this clonotype was seen many times. The CDR3 bases are TGTGCCAGCAGTCCATGGACTAGCGGGAGTGGTGAGCAGTTCTTC. Residues: CASSPWTSGSGEQFF. The chain employs TRBV12-3 or TRBV12-4 and TRBJ2-1, with 13 bases aligning to TRBD2. V shed 5 bases and J 9 bases; nucleotides not matched to a gene: 7. The CDR3 extends over 15 amino acids.

This clonotype was seen only once. Being one base from a much bigger clone, this may be a read error. The rearrangement joins TRBV12-5 to TRBJ2-6; D uncertain. Germline lookup yields CDR1 LGHNT and CDR2 FRNRAP. The CDR3 contains 13 residues. V lost 7 bases and J lost 0, with 4 bases in between. This chain's CDR3 is CASVGSGANVLTF. CDR3 bases: TGTGCTAGTGTTGGCTCTGGGGCCAACGTCCTGACTTTC.

This clonotype showed up just a few times. V is TRBV27 and J is TRBJ1-6; D may be TRBD1 (6 bases). V was pared by 6 bases and J by 7 bases, with 16 bases between. This CDR3 has 15 residues. CDR1 is MNHEY and CDR2 is SMNVEV in the germline V gene (reference sequence). The CDR3 coding sequence is TGTGCCAGCAGGTTCCCTGGGGGCCCCAATTCACCCCTCCACTTT. Its translation is CASRFPGGPNSPLHF.